The 10 T cell receptor beta chains listed next were all sequenced from one sample in a study of T cell responses to AZD1222 COVID-19 vaccine. The repertoire was sequenced with immunoSEQ multiplex PCR; TCRdb's copy has only in-frame clones and lacks some. Seen here are about 130,000 clones, approximately 89% observed once, and the top ten hold under 11%. This material consisted of peripheral blood, taken on day 0 of AZD1222 vaccination. All receptors derive from an adult in good health.

J is TRBJ2-7 and V is TRBV7-3; D remains unclear. Per the germline V gene, CDR1 is SGHTA and CDR2 is FQGTGA. V was pared by 0 bases and J by 7 bases, with 10 bases between. This CDR3 spans 13 amino acids. The CDR3 sequence: CASSLTSGIEQYF. In DNA, the CDR3 is TGTGCCAGCAGCTTAACCTCAGGTATAGAGCAGTACTTC.

V usage is TRBV27 and J usage is TRBJ2-1, with D unresolved. Germline loops: CDR1 MNHEY, CDR2 SMNVEV (reference sequence). Deletions cut 4 bases from V and 4 bases from J, with 17 bases between. The CDR3 has 16 residues. The CDR3 DNA is TGTGCCAGCAGTTCCAACCGACTTGGTCCGTACAATGAGCAGTTCTTC. It is translated as CASSSNRLGPYNEQFF.

This clone was recorded a few times. The gene calls are TRBV30 and TRBJ2-1; 9 bases are a match to TRBD1. The junction had 5 bases not matched to a gene; V was cut back by 1 base and J by 7 bases. CDR3 length: 14 residues. The germline CDR1 and CDR2 sequences are GTSNPN and SVGIG (reference sequence). The CDR3: CAWSGIQGANEQFF. CDR3 nucleotide sequence: TGTGCCTGGAGTGGAATACAGGGGGCGAATGAGCAGTTCTTC.

The CDR3, as DNA: TGTGCCAGCAGTTTCCAAACCACAGGGGGCCCTAGCAATCAGCCCCAGCATTTT. Translating it yields CASSFQTTGGPSNQPQHF. The rearrangement links TRBV6-2 or TRBV6-3 to TRBJ1-5; TRBD1 agrees at 9 bases. Trimming took 4 bases from V and 0 from J; bases not matched to a gene: 10. Per the germline V gene, CDR1 is MNHEY and CDR2 is SVGEGT. CDR3 length: 18 amino acids.

In DNA form, the CDR3 reads TGTGCCAGCAGTCGCGGGAGGGCCGACACAGATACGCAGTATTTT. Its translation: CASSRGRADTDTQYF. The chain recombines TRBV28 with TRBJ2-3; 9 nucleotides line up with TRBD2. The germline gives CDR1 MDHEN, CDR2 SYDVKM. Germline trimming cut 5 bases from V and 2 bases from J; bases unmatched to any gene: 5. The CDR3 consists of 15 residues.

This clone was counted between two and nine times. V and J are TRBV29-1 and TRBJ2-5, with 12 bases matching TRBD1. Germline lookup yields CDR1 SQVTM and CDR2 ANQGSEA. The CDR3 totals 14 residues. Unmatched junction bases numbered 8, after V lost 7 bases and J lost 5 bases. The CDR3 loop is CSAGGQGAYETQYF. CDR3 bases: TGCAGCGCCGGGGGACAGGGGGCGTACGAGACCCAGTACTTC.

CDR3 amino acids: CASRQEGAGAEAFF. CDR3 coding DNA: TGTGCCAGCAGGCAGGAGGGGGCAGGGGCTGAAGCTTTCTTT. The V gene is TRBV27, the J gene TRBJ1-1; 7 nucleotides agree with TRBD1. V gave up 6 bases and J gave up 6 bases; unmatched junction bases: 10. The CDR3 sequence is 14 residues long. Germline V lookup: CDR1 MNHEY, CDR2 SMNVEV (reference sequence).

The V call is TRBV18, the J call TRBJ2-1; TRBD2 agrees at 13 bases. CDR1 is KGHSH, CDR2 LQKENI, per germline. Germline trimming cut 4 bases from V and 7 bases from J; bases unmatched to any gene: 4. This CDR3 contains 15 residues. DNA for the CDR3: TGTGCCAGCTCACTTGGACTAGCGGGAGTGAATGAGCAGTTCTTC. It specifies CASSLGLAGVNEQFF.

This clone was observed a handful of times. The V and J genes are TRBV6-5 and TRBJ2-1, with TRBD1 identical over 7 bases. In germline, CDR1 is MNHEY, CDR2 SVGAGI. CDR3 size: 15 residues. The V and J ends lost 4 bases and 5 bases, in that order; junction bases with no gene match: 8. Here the CDR3 reads CASSSTGDQHNEQFF. The CDR3 DNA sequence: TGTGCCAGCAGTTCAACAGGGGATCAGCACAATGAGCAGTTCTTC.

The gene calls are TRBV6-4 and TRBJ2-2, with D possibly matching TRBD1 (6 bases). Germline V lookup: CDR1 MRHNA, CDR2 SNTAGT. This CDR3 has 20 amino acids. V shed 10 bases and J shed 1 base, with 31 bases lying between them. CDR3 sequence (DNA): TGTGCCAATCCTTGGGGATCGACAGGACTCCGACCATTGAACACCGGGGAGCTGTTTTTT. This codes for CANPWGSTGLRPLNTGELFF.